This T cell receptor (beta chain) was sequenced during a study of CD8 T cells in ankylosing spondylitis. Points from the study as a whole: One TCR beta motif, made up of roughly 8 highly homologous variants, appeared characteristic of ankylosing spondylitis blood. Reactive arthritis synovial fluid and blood previously showed some of these motif variants. The clones that were linked to disease were reported to be significantly enriched in matched synovial fluid samples from ankylosing spondylitis patients.

Making the TCR beta libraries involved quantitative 5'-RACE with molecular barcodes. TCRdb re-called the 5' RACE reads through MiXCR, storing one row per CDR3 protein. The sample lists roughly 130,000 distinct CDR3 sequences, around 9.3% occurring once. This clonotype was seen repeatedly, ten times or more. What it binds is not known. The CDR3 spans 12 residues. The V gene's germline CDR1 is DFQATT and CDR2 SNEGSKA (reference sequence). V was shortened by 4 bases and J by 7 bases, with 13 bases between the two germline ends. The rearrangement uses TRBV20-1 and TRBJ1-1, with D possibly TRBD1 on 5 matching bases. This clonotype originated in a male donor with ankylosing spondylitis or in good health (not recorded which). Sequenced: blood, either unsorted or a sorted T cell fraction (not recorded which). In nucleotides, the CDR3 is TGCAGTGCTATGAACAGGTTTCTTGAAGCTTTCTTT. This codes for CSAMNRFLEAFF.